This T cell receptor beta chain comes out of a study of blood T cell repertoires in COVID-19. For the study at large: Researchers got acute and convalescent COVID-19 samples from the United States, Italy and Spain.

As originally analysed: Estimated nucleated cell counts came from reference gene primer amplification. TCRdb's copy holds only in-frame clones and misses some; the assay was immunoSEQ multiplex PCR. That table furnishes V, J and clone size, whereas the DNA furnished D and trimming. The table records roughly 140,000 clones, 85% of them present only once. The CDR3 loop spans 17 amino acids. V was cut by 1 base and J by 0 bases, with 14 bases left in between. Germline V gene data show CDR1 as SEHNR and CDR2 as FQNEAQ (reference sequence). The sequenced sample consisted of peripheral blood. The V gene is TRBV7-9, the J gene TRBJ2-3, with D tentatively TRBD2 (6 bases). The receptor was isolated from a man aged 50-59 years with acute or convalescent COVID-19. CDR3 DNA sequence: TGTGCCAGCAGCTTAGAGGCCTGGGGGACTAGCACAGATACGCAGTATTTT. Its protein product is CASSLEAWGTSTDTQYF.